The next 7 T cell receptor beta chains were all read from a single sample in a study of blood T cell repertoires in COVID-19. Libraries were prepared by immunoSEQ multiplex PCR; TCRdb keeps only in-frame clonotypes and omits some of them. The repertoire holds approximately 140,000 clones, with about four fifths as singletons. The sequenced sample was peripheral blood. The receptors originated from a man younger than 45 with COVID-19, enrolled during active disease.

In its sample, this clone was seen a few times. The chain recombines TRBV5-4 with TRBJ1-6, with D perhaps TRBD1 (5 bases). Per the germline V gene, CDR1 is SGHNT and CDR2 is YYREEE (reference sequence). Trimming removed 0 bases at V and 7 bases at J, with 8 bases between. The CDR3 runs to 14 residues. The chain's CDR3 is CASSLAGHNSPLHF. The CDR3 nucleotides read TGTGCCAGCAGCTTGGCAGGGCACAATTCACCCCTCCACTTT.

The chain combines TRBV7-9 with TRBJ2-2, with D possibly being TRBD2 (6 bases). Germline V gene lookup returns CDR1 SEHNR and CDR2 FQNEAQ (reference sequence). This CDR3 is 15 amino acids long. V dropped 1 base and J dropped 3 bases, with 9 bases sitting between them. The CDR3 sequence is CASSLVAGYTGELFF. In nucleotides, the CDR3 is TGTGCCAGCAGCTTAGTTGCGGGATACACCGGGGAGCTGTTTTTT.

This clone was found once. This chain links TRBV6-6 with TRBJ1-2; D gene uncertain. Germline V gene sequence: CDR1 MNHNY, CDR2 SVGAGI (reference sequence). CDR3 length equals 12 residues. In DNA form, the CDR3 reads TGTGTCACGCTCGAGGCAGTCTATGGCTACACCTTC. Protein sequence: CVTLEAVYGYTF.

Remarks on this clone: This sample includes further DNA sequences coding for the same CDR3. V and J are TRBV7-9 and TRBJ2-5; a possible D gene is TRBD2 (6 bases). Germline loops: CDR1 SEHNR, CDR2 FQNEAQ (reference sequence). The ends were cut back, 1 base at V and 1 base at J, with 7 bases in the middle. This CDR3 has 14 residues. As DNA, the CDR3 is TGTGCCAGCAGCTTAGGGGGAGGCCAAGAGACCCAGTACTTC. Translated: CASSLGGGQETQYF.

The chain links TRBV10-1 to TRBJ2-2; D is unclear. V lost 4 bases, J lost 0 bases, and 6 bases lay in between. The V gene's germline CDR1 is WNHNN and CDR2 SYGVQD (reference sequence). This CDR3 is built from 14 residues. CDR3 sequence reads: CASSVLPNTGELFF. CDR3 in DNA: TGCGCCAGCAGTGTCCTACCGAACACCGGGGAGCTGTTTTTT.

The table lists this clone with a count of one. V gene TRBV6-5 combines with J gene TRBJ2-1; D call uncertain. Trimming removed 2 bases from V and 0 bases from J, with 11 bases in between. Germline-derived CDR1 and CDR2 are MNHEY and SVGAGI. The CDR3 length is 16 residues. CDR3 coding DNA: TGTGCCAGCAGTTACGGAGAGGCCAGCTCCTACAATGAGCAGTTCTTC. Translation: CASSYGEASSYNEQFF.

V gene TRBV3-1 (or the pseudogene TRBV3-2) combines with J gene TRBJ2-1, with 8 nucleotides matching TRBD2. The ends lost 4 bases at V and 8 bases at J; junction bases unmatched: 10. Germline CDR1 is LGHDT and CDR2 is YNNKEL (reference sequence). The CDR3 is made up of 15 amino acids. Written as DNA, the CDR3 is TGTGCCAGCAGCCCCAAGCGGGAGAGGTGGGATGAGCAGTTCTTC. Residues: CASSPKRERWDEQFF.